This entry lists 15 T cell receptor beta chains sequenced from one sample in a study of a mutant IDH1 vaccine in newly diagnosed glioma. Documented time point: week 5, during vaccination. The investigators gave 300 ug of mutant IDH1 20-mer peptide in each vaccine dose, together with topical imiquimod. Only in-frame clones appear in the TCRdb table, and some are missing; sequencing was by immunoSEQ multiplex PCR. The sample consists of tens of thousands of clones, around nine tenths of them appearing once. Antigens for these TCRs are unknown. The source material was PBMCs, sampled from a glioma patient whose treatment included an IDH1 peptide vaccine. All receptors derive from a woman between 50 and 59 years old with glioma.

Here the CDR3 reads CASSLDPTEAFF. For the CDR3, the DNA is TGTGCCAGCAGCTTAGACCCCACTGAAGCTTTCTTT. V gene TRBV13 combines with J gene TRBJ1-1; D remains unclear. V was pared by 1 base and J by 4 bases, with 4 bases between. CDR3 length: 12 amino acids. Germline V gene sequence: CDR1 PRHDT, CDR2 FYEKMQ (reference sequence).

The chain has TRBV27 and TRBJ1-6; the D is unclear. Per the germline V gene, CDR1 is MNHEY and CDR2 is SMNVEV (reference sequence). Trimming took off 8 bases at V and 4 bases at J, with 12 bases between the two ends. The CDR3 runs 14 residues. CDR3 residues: CASRSRSYNSPLHF. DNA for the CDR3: TGTGCCAGCCGAAGTAGGAGTTATAATTCACCCCTCCACTTT.

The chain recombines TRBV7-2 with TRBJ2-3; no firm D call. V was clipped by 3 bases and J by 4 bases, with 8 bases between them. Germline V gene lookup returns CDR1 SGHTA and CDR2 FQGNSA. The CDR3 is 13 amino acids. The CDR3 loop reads CASSFDAADTQYF. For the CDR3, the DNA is TGTGCCAGCAGCTTCGACGCCGCAGATACGCAGTATTTT.

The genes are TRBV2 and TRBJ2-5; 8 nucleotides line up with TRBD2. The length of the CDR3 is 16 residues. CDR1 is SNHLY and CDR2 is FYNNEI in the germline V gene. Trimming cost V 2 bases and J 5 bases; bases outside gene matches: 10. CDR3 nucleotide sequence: TGTGCCAGCAGTGAAAATAGCGGGACCGCGGGGGAGACCCAGTACTTC. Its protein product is CASSENSGTAGETQYF.

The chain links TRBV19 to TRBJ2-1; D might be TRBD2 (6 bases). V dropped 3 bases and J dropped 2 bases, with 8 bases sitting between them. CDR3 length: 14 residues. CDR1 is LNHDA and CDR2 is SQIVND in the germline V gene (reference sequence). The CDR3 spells CASSISGTYNEQFF. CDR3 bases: TGTGCCAGTAGTATTAGCGGAACCTACAATGAGCAGTTCTTC.

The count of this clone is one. CDR3 sequence: CASSRATGLAGVPETQYF. CDR3 DNA: TGTGCCAGCAGCCGGGCGACGGGACTAGCGGGAGTCCCGGAGACCCAGTACTTC. This rearrangement joins TRBV9 to TRBJ2-5, with 14 bases lining up with TRBD2. This CDR3 is 18 amino acids long. Germline CDR1 reads SGDLS; CDR2 reads YYNGEE. V lost 4 bases and J lost 5; bases outside the gene matches: 13. Filled out from reference TRBV9 and TRBJ2-5, the complete variable domain reads DSGVTQTPKHLITATGQRVTLRCSPRSGDLSVYWYQQSLDQGLQFLIQYYNGEERAKGNILERFSAQQFPDLHSELNLSSLELGDSALYFCASSRATGLAGVPETQYFGPGTRLLVL.

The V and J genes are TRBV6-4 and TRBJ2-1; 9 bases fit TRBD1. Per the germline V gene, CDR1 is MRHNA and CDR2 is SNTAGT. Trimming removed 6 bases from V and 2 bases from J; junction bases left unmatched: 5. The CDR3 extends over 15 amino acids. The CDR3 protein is CASSLGQGPYNEQFF. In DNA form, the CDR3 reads TGTGCCAGCAGCCTCGGACAGGGGCCCTACAATGAGCAGTTCTTC.

CDR3 coding DNA: TGTGCCAGCGGGGATCTTCAAAGGGCCGGGTCCTACGAGCAGTACTTC. Protein: CASGDLQRAGSYEQYF. V and J are TRBV5-8 and TRBJ2-7; no clear D gene. Per the germline V gene, CDR1 is SGHTS and CDR2 is YDEGEE. This CDR3 is built from 16 residues. V gave up 7 bases and J gave up 1 base, with 21 bases separating them.

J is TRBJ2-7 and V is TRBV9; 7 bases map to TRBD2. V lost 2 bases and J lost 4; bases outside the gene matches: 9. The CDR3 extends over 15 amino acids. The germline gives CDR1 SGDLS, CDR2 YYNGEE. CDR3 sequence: CASSVDLSGWYEQYF. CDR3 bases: TGTGCCAGCAGCGTCGATCTTAGCGGGTGGTACGAGCAGTACTTC.

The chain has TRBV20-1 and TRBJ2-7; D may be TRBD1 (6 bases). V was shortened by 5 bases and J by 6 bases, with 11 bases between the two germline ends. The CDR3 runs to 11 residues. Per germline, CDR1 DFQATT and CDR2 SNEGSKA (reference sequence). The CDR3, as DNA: TGCAGTGCTGGGTGGGACACCGAGCAGTACTTC. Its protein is CSAGWDTEQYF.

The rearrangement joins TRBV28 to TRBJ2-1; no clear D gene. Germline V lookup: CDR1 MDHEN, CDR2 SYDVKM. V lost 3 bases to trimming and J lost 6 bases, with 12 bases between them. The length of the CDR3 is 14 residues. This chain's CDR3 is CASSLQRLSNEQFF. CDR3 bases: TGTGCCAGCAGTTTGCAACGACTTAGCAATGAGCAGTTCTTC. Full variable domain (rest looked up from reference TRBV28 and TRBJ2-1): DVKVTQSSRYLVKRTGEKVFLECVQDMDHENMFWYRQDPGLGLRLIYFSYDVKMKEKGDIPEGYSVSREKKERFSLILESASTNQTSMYLCASSLQRLSNEQFFGPGTRLTVL.

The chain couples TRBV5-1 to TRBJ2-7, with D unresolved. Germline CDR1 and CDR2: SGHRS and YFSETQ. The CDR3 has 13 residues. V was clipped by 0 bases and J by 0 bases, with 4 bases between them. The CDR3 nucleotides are TGCGCCAGCAGCTTGGAGTCCTCCTACGAGCAGTACTTC. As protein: CASSLESSYEQYF.

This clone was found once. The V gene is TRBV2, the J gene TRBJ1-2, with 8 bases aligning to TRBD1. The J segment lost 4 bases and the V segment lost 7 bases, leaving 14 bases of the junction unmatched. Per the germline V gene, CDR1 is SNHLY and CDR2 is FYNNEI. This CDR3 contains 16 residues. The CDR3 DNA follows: TGTGCCAGCACCTTCGACCCCAGGGGGCTTACCTATGGCTACACCTTC. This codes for CASTFDPRGLTYGYTF.

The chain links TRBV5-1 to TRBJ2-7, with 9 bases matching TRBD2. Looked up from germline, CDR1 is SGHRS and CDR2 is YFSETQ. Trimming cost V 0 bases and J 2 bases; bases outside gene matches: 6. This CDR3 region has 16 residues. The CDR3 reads CASSLAASGMTYEQYF. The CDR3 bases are TGCGCCAGCAGCTTGGCCGCTAGCGGGATGACCTACGAGCAGTACTTC.

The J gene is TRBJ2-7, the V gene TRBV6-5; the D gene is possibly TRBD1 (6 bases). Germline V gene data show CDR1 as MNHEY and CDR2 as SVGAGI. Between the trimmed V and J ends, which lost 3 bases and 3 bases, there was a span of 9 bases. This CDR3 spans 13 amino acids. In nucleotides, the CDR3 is TGTGCCAGCAGTTATGGCAGGGGCTACGAGCAGTACTTC. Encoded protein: CASSYGRGYEQYF.